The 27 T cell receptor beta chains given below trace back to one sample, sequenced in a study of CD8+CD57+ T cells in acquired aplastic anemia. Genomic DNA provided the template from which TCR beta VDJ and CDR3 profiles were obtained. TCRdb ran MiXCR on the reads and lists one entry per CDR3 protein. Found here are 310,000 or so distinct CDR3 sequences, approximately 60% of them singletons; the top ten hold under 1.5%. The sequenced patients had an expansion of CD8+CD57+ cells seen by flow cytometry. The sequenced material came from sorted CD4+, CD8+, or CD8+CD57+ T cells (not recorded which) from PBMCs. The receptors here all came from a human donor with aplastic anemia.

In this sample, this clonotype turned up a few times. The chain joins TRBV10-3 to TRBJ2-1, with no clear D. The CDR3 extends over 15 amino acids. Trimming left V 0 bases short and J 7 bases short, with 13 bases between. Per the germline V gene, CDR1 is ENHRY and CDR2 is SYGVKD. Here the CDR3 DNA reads TGTGCCATCAGTGAGTCACGGTCGCAGCTAAATGAGCAGTTCTTC. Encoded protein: CAISESRSQLNEQFF.

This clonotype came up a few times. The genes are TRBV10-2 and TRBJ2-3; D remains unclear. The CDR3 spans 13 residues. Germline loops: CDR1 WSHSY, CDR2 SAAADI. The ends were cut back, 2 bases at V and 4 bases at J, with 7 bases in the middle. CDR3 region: CASSEILSDTQYF. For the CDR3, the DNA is TGCGCCAGCAGTGAGATCCTGTCAGATACGCAGTATTTT.

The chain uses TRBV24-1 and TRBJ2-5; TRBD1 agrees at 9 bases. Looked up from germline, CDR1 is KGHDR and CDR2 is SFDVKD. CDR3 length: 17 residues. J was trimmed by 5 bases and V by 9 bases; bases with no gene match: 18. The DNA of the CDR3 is TGTGCCACCGACCGGCGCCTCAGGACAGGGGTAGGCGAGACCCAGTACTTC. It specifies CATDRRLRTGVGETQYF.

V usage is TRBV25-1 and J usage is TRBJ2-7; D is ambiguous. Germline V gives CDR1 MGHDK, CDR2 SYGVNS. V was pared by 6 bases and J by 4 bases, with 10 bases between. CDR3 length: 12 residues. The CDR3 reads CASRVGFYEQYF. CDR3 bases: TGTGCCAGCAGGGTCGGGTTTTACGAGCAGTACTTC.

CDR3 in amino acids: CSVEASGVQTDTQYF. The CDR3 DNA follows: TGCAGCGTAGAGGCTAGCGGGGTCCAAACAGATACGCAGTATTTT. The chain uses TRBV29-1 and TRBJ2-3, with TRBD2 matching 9 bases. V was pared by 6 bases and J by 3 bases, with 10 bases of the junction left unmatched. The CDR3 is 15 amino acids. Germline V CDR1 and CDR2: SQVTM, ANQGSEA.

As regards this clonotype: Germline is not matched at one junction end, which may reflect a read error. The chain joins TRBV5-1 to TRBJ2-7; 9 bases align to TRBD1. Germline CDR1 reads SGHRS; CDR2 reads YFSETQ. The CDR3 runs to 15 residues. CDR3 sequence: CASSSRTGDTGELYF. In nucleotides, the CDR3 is TGCGCCAGCAGCTCACGGACAGGGGACACCGGGGAGCTGTACTTC.

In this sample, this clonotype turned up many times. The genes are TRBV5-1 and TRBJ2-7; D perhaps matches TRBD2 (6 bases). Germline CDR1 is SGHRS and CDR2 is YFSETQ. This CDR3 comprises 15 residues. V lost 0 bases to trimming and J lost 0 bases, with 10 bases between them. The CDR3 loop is CASSLESTSSYEQYF. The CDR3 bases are TGCGCCAGCAGCTTGGAGTCGACTAGCTCCTACGAGCAGTACTTC. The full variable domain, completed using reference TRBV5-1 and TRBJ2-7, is KAGVTQTPRYLIKTRGQQVTLSCSPISGHRSVSWYQQTPGQGLQFLFEYFSETQRNKGNFPGRFSGRQFSNSRSEMNVSTLELGDSALYLCASSLESTSSYEQYFGPGTRLTVT.

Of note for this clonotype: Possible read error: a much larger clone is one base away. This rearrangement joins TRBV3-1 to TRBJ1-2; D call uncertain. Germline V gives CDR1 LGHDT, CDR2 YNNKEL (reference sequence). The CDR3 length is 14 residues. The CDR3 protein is CANSHLAQGYGYTF. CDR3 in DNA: TGTGCCAACAGCCATCTGGCGCAAGGCTATGGCTACACCTTC.

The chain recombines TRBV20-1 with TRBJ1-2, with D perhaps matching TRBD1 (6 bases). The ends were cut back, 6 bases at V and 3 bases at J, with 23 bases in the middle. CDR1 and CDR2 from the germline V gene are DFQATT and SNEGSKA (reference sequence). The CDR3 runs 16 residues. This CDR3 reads CSASQGSGLNDYGYTF. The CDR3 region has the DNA TGCAGTGCGTCACAGGGCAGTGGACTCAACGACTATGGCTACACCTTC.

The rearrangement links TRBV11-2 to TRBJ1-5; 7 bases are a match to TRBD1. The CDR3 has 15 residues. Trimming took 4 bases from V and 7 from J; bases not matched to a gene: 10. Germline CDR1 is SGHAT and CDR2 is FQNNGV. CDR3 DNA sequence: TGTGCCAGCAGCTCAACGCCGGGACAGCCACAGCCCCAGCATTTT. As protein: CASSSTPGQPQPQHF.

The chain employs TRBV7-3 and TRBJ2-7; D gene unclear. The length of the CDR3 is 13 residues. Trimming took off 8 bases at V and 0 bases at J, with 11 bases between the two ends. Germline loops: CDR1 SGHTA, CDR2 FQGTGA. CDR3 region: CASQDPNSYEQYF. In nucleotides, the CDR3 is TGTGCCAGCCAGGACCCCAACTCCTACGAGCAGTACTTC.

Here the CDR3 DNA reads TGTGCCAGTAGTATAGGTACAGGAAATCACGAGCAGTACTTC. Its protein product is CASSIGTGNHEQYF. This chain links TRBV19 with TRBJ2-7; TRBD1 is a possible D gene (5 bases). Trimming took off 1 base at V and 5 bases at J, with 12 bases between the two ends. Germline assignment: CDR1 LNHDA and CDR2 SQIVND (reference sequence). The CDR3 contains 14 residues.

For the CDR3, the DNA is TGCAGTGCTAGAGAGGTCCAGGGCTTAGGGTCACCCCTCCACTTT. Translated, it gives CSAREVQGLGSPLHF. The chain combines TRBV20-1 with TRBJ1-6, with a possible D match to TRBD1 (5 bases). This CDR3 spans 15 amino acids. The germline V gene has CDR1 DFQATT and CDR2 SNEGSKA (reference sequence). With 0 bases removed from V and 10 bases from J, the gap between germline ends came to 16 bases.

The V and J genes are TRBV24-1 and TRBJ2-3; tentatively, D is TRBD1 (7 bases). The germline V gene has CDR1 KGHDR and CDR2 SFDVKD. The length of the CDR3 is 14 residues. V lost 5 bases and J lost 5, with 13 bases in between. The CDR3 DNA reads TGTGCCACCAGTGCGGAGGGGGCGGGAGATACGCAGTATTTT. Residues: CATSAEGAGDTQYF.

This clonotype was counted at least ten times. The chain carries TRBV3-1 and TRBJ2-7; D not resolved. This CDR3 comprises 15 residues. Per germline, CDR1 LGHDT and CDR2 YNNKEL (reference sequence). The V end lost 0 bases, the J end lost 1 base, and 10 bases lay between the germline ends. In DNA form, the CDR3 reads TGTGCCAGCAGCCAAGATATGATTGGGTCCTACGAGCAGTACTTC. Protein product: CASSQDMIGSYEQYF.

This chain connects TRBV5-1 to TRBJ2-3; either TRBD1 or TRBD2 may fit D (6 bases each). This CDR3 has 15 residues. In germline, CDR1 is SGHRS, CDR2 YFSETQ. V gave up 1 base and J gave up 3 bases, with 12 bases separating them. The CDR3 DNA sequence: TGCGCCAGCAGCTTGTCAGGGGAGGTGACAGATACGCAGTATTTT. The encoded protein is CASSLSGEVTDTQYF.

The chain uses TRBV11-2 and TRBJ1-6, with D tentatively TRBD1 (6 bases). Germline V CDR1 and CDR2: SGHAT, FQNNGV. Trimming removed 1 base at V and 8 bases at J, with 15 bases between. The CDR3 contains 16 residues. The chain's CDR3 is CASSLGRGASDSPLHF. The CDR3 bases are TGTGCCAGCAGCTTAGGGCGGGGGGCGTCCGATTCACCCCTCCACTTT. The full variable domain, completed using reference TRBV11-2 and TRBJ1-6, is EAGVAQSPRYKIIEKRQSVAFWCNPISGHATLYWYQQILGQGPKLLIQFQNNGVVDDSQLPKDRFSAERLKGVDSTLKIQPAKLEDSAVYLCASSLGRGASDSPLHFGNGTRLTVT.

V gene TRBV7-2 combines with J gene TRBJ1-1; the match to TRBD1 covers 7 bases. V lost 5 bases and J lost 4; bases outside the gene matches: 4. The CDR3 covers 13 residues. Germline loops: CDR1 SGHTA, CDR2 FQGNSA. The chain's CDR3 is CASSRTGFTEAFF. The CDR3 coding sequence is TGTGCCAGCAGCCGGACAGGTTTCACTGAAGCTTTCTTT.

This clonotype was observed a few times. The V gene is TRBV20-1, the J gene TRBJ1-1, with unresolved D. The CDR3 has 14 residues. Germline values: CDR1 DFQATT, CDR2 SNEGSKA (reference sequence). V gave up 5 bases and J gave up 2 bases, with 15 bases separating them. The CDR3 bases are TGCAGTGCTTCCCCCGCGGCATTCAACACTGAAGCTTTCTTT. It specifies CSASPAAFNTEAFF.

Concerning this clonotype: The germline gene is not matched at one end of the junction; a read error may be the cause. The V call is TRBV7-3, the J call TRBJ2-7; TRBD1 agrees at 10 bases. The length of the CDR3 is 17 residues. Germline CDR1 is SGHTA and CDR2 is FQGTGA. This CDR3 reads CASSLALGTGAHYEQYF. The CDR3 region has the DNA TGCGCCAGCAGCTTGGCGTTGGGGACAGGGGCCCACTACGAGCAGTACTTC.

Here the CDR3 reads CASRGQGPNTEAFF. In nucleotides, the CDR3 is TGCGCCAGCAGGGGCCAGGGCCCTAACACTGAAGCTTTCTTT. The genes are TRBV10-1 and TRBJ1-1, with TRBD1 as a possible D gene (5 bases). There are 14 residues in the CDR3. V lost 6 bases and J lost 2, with 13 bases in between. Germline lookup yields CDR1 WNHNN and CDR2 SYGVQD (reference sequence).

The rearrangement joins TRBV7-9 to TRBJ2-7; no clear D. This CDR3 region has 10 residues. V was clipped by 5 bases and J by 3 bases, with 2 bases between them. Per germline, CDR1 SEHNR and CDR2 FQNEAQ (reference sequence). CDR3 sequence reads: CASSIYEQYF. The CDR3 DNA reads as TGTGCCAGCAGCATCTACGAGCAGTACTTC.

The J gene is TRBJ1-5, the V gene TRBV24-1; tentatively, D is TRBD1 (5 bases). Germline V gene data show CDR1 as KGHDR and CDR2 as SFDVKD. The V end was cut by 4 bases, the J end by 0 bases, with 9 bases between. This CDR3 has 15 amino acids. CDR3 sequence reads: CATSDPTASNQPQHF. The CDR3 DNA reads TGTGCCACCAGTGACCCGACAGCTAGCAATCAGCCCCAGCATTTT.

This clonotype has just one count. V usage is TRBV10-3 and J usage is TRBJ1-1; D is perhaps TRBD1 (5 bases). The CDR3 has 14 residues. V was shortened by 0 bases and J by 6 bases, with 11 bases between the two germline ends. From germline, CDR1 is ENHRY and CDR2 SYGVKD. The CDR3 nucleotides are TGTGCCATCAGTGAGTCCCTGGGGCTGGCTGAAGCTTTCTTT. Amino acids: CAISESLGLAEAFF.

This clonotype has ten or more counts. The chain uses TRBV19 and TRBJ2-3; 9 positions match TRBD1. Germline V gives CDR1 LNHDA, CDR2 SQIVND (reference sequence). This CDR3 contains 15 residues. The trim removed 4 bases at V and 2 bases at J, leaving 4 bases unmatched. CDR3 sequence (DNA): TGTGCCAGTAGTAGTGGACAGGGGTACACAGATACGCAGTATTTT. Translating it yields CASSSGQGYTDTQYF.

The CDR3 sequence: CASSTVRGPYEQYF. In DNA, the CDR3 is TGTGCCAGCAGCACCGTTCGGGGTCCCTACGAGCAGTACTTC. The chain joins TRBV11-1 to TRBJ2-7, with D tentatively TRBD2 (5 bases). CDR1 SGHAT and CDR2 FQDESV come from the germline V gene (reference sequence). Deletions cut 5 bases from V and 2 bases from J, with 13 bases between. This CDR3 is built from 14 residues.

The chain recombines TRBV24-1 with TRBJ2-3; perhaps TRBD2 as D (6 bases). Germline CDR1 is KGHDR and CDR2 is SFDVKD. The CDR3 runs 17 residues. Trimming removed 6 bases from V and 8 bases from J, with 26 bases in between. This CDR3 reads CATSLARTTSQRGTQYF. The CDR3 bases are TGTGCCACCAGTCTCGCCAGGACAACTAGCCAACGAGGTACGCAGTATTTT.